This is a list of T cell receptor beta chains from one sample in a study of technical replicates of blood from a handful of donors. The repertoire was sequenced with immunoSEQ multiplex PCR; TCRdb's copy has only in-frame clones and lacks some. The repertoire includes about 59,000 clones, about 94% of them detected once, and 4.2% sits in the top ten. The sequenced sample consisted of PBMCs. The receptor set was obtained from a human donor in good health. Some clones in this sample may be carry-over from other donors' samples. The CDR3 runs from the conserved cysteine through the conserved F or W. The D gene is left open where the match is weak. Clone size appears in some rows only: once, few, many, or a class for an expanded clone.

TGTGCCAGCAGCCTAGCCCCGGAGGGGGAGCAGTACTTC	CASSLAPEGEQYF	TRBJ2-7	.	TRBV9	.
TGTGCCAGCAGCTCGACTAGCGGGAGGGCGGGTGAGCAGTTCTTC	CASSSTSGRAGEQFF	TRBJ2-1	.	TRBV13	TRBD2
TGTGCCAGCAGGCAGCGGGAGAATAGAACCCAGTACTTC	CASRQRENRTQYF	TRBJ2-5	.	TRBV2	TRBD2
TGTGCCAGCAGCCCCCACAGAGACAATGAGCAGTTCTTC	CASSPHRDNEQFF	TRBJ2-1	.	TRBV7-8	.
TGTGCCAGCAGTCGGGGACAGAGCTACAATGAGCAGTTCTTC	CASSRGQSYNEQFF	TRBJ2-1	.	TRBV6-1	TRBD1
TGTGCCAGCAGTTTCTTGACGGGGGCCTACGAGCAGTACTTC	CASSFLTGAYEQYF	TRBJ2-7	.	TRBV27	.
TGTGCCAGCACTCCCTCAGGGACAGGGGTTTACAATGAGCAGTTCTTC	CASTPSGTGVYNEQFF	TRBJ2-1	once	TRBV25-1	TRBD1
TGCGCCAGCAGCTACGCCCCCCGGGAGACCCAGTACTTC	CASSYAPRETQYF	TRBJ2-5	.	TRBV5-1	.
TGTGCCAGCAGCTCTGATCCGGGACAGGGGGCCGATGGCTACACCTTC	CASSSDPGQGADGYTF	TRBJ1-2	.	TRBV7-2	TRBD1
TGTGCCACCAGCAGAGATTACCCTGGGCTAGCGGGCCTCAATGAGCAGTTCTTC	CATSRDYPGLAGLNEQFF	TRBJ2-1	.	TRBV15	TRBD2
TGTGCCAGCGCCGGGTCTGCTAATTCACCCCTCCACTTT	CASAGSANSPLHF	TRBJ1-6	.	TRBV19	.
TGTGCCAGTAGGGGACAGGGGCGACAGCCCCAGCATTTT	CASRGQGRQPQHF	TRBJ1-5	.	TRBV19	TRBD1
TGTGCCAGCTCACCAGGGGCTATGGGCTCTGGAAACACCATATATTTT	CASSPGAMGSGNTIYF	TRBJ1-3	.	TRBV18	.
TGTGCCAGCAGCGTAGGTGCGGGAGCGGGCACAGATACGCAGTATTTT	CASSVGAGAGTDTQYF	TRBJ2-3	once	TRBV9	TRBD2
TGTGCCAGCAGTTACCTGACAGGGTTGAACACTGAAGCTTTCTTT	CASSYLTGLNTEAFF	TRBJ1-1	.	TRBV6-6	TRBD1
TGTGCCAGCTCCTTAATGGCGGGACAGTCTAATGAGCAGTTCTTC	CASSLMAGQSNEQFF	TRBJ2-1	.	TRBV18	.
TGTGCCAGCAGCTTGTTAGCGGGAGGTGGTCTGGGAGATACGCAGTATTTT	CASSLLAGGGLGDTQYF	TRBJ2-3	few	TRBV7-2	TRBD2
TGCGCCAGCAGCTTGGCACAGGGGGTGAGCGGGGAGCTGTTTTTT	CASSLAQGVSGELFF	TRBJ2-2	once	TRBV5-1	TRBD1
TGTGCCAGCAGCTTTTCTCTAGCGGGAGGGGGGAATGAGCAGTTCTTC	CASSFSLAGGGNEQFF	TRBJ2-1	.	TRBV7-3	TRBD2
TGTGCCAGCAGCCAAGCGCGGGGGCCATCCTACGAGCAGTACTTC	CASSQARGPSYEQYF	TRBJ2-7	.	TRBV14	.
TGTGCCAGCAGCTTGGCCGCACTAGCTCGGGAGACCCAGTACTTC	CASSLAALARETQYF	TRBJ2-5	.	TRBV5-6	.
TGCGCCAGCAGCCCAGGGACAGGGGGAACTGAAGCTTTCTTT	CASSPGTGGTEAFF	TRBJ1-1	once	TRBV5-1	TRBD1
TGTGCCAGCAGTATGAGGACCCCAGGGCATGGCTACACCTTC	CASSMRTPGHGYTF	TRBJ1-2	.	TRBV2	.
TGTGCCAGCAGCGGGAGGGAATTCCCCAATGAGCAGTTCTTC	CASSGREFPNEQFF	TRBJ2-1	many	TRBV2	TRBD2
TGTGCCAGTAGTATGACAGGGTTTATCAATCAGCCCCAGCATTTT	CASSMTGFINQPQHF	TRBJ1-5	.	TRBV19	TRBD1
TGTGCCACCCAACGGGGGGGTGGGACTGAAGCTTTCTTT	CATQRGGGTEAFF	TRBJ1-1	.	TRBV19	.
TGTGCCAGCAGACCAGGACTAGCGGGGATCAATGAGCAGTTCTTC	CASRPGLAGINEQFF	TRBJ2-1	.	TRBV11-1	TRBD2
TGTGCCAGCAGCGCGGGACAGGGGAAGGGTCAGCCCCAGCATTTT	CASSAGQGKGQPQHF	TRBJ1-5	.	TRBV2	TRBD1
TGTGCCAGCAGCGTAGGGACAGGGCCGTACAATGAGCAGTTCTTC	CASSVGTGPYNEQFF	TRBJ2-1	.	TRBV9	TRBD1
TGTGCCAGCATGTCAGGGTTCACAGAGACCCAGTACTTC	CASMSGFTETQYF	TRBJ2-5	.	TRBV2	.